These 15 T cell receptor beta chains were all obtained from the same sample, sequenced in a study of cytomegalovirus exposure and HLA in healthy donors. Sequenced by immunoSEQ multiplex PCR; TCRdb stores in-frame clones only, minus some. The table lists about 200,000 clones, about nine tenths of them singletons. The sample comprised PBMCs. These receptors all come from a woman in her late teens or twenties in good health and CMV-seropositive.

The chain couples TRBV7-3 to TRBJ2-1; D gene uncertain. Germline lookup yields CDR1 SGHTA and CDR2 FQGTGA. The CDR3 is 15 amino acids. V was trimmed by 5 bases and J by 4 bases, leaving 15 bases between them. The CDR3 DNA reads TGTGCCAGCAGCCACGCCGTCGACTCTTACAATGAGCAGTTCTTC. Translating gives CASSHAVDSYNEQFF.

In this sample, this clone turned up once. This chain connects TRBV6-5 to TRBJ2-6, with D perhaps matching TRBD2 (5 bases). Germline CDR1 and CDR2: MNHEY and SVGAGI. CDR3 size: 15 residues. V was cut by 6 bases and J by 0 bases, with 9 bases left in between. The CDR3 region is CASRVEDSGANVLTF. The CDR3 nucleotides read TGTGCCAGCAGAGTGGAGGACTCTGGGGCCAACGTCCTGACTTTC.

The chain links TRBV25-1 to TRBJ1-1, with D hard to call. The germline CDR1 and CDR2 sequences are MGHDK and SYGVNS. This CDR3 has 13 amino acids. V was clipped by 4 bases and J by 1 base, with 7 bases between them. The CDR3 sequence is CASSVRRNTEAFF. The CDR3 DNA follows: TGTGCCAGCAGTGTAAGGAGGAACACTGAAGCTTTCTTT.

Turning to this clone: Other DNA sequences in the same sample also yield this CDR3. The chain links TRBV5-4 to TRBJ2-3, with 8 bases fitting TRBD1. The CDR3 runs 14 residues. V shed 1 base, J shed 5 bases, and the junction held 3 bases outside the gene matches. Germline CDR1 and CDR2: SGHNT and YYREEE (reference sequence). The chain's CDR3 is CASSLQGAVDTQYF. The CDR3 region has the DNA TGTGCCAGCAGCTTGCAGGGGGCGGTAGATACGCAGTATTTT.

The chain carries TRBV5-6 and TRBJ2-7; D ambiguous. Germline V gene sequence: CDR1 SGHDT, CDR2 YYEEEE. This CDR3 comprises 12 residues. The V end was cut by 1 base, the J end by 6 bases, with 8 bases between. The CDR3: CASSLSLSEQYF. The CDR3 DNA follows: TGTGCCAGCAGCTTGTCCCTCTCCGAGCAGTACTTC.

The CDR3 DNA sequence: TGTGCCAGCAGCTTTCTAGGATCAAACAATGAGCAGTTCTTC. It is translated as CASSFLGSNNEQFF. V and J are TRBV7-9 and TRBJ2-1; D call uncertain. The CDR3 runs to 14 residues. CDR1 and CDR2 (germline): SEHNR, FQNEAQ (reference sequence). V lost 3 bases and J 5 bases, leaving 11 bases between the germline ends.

The V and J genes are TRBV5-1 and TRBJ1-1; 7 bases map to TRBD1. The CDR3 has 16 residues. Germline loops: CDR1 SGHRS, CDR2 YFSETQ. Trimming took 0 bases from V and 4 from J; bases not matched to a gene: 9. CDR3 DNA: TGCGCCAGCAGCTTGGGCAGGGGGGAATCTGGCACTGAAGCTTTCTTT. This translates into CASSLGRGESGTEAFF. Together with reference TRBV5-1 and TRBJ1-1, the CDR3 gives the full variable domain: KAGVTQTPRYLIKTRGQQVTLSCSPISGHRSVSWYQQTPGQGLQFLFEYFSETQRNKGNFPGRFSGRQFSNSRSEMNVSTLELGDSALYLCASSLGRGESGTEAFFGQGTRLTVV.

This clone occurred once. The chain combines TRBV11-2 with TRBJ2-2, with a tentative D call TRBD2 (6 bases). Looked up from germline, CDR1 is SGHAT and CDR2 is FQNNGV. V lost 7 bases and J 2 bases, leaving 14 bases between the germline ends. The CDR3 extends over 15 amino acids. Here the CDR3 reads CASKREDYNTGELFF. As DNA, the CDR3 is TGTGCCAGCAAAAGGGAGGACTACAACACCGGGGAGCTGTTTTTT.

V is TRBV28 and J is TRBJ2-7; 8 bases align to TRBD2. The V gene end was trimmed by 3 bases and the J gene end by 7 bases; junction bases not matched to a gene: 8. The germline V gene has CDR1 MDHEN and CDR2 SYDVKM. The CDR3 sequence is 14 residues long. CDR3 in amino acids: CASSFFGLAIEQYF. CDR3 nucleotides: TGTGCCAGCAGTTTTTTTGGACTAGCAATTGAGCAGTACTTC.

The chain carries TRBV28 and TRBJ2-1; D remains unclear. Germline CDR1 reads MDHEN; CDR2 reads SYDVKM. This CDR3 is 11 amino acids long. V lost 7 bases, J lost 8 bases, and 9 bases lay in between. CDR3 region: CASIAIDEQFF. CDR3 DNA: TGTGCCAGCATCGCCATAGATGAGCAGTTCTTC.

The CDR3: CASSLATGPVYEQYF. CDR3 DNA: TGTGCCAGCAGCTTAGCGACAGGGCCTGTATACGAGCAGTACTTC. The J gene is TRBJ2-7, the V gene TRBV7-9; 7 nucleotides align to TRBD1. This CDR3 has 15 residues. Germline CDR1 SEHNR, CDR2 FQNEAQ (reference sequence). V was clipped by 0 bases and J by 4 bases; unmatched bases: 6.

The chain uses TRBV28 and TRBJ2-7, with TRBD1 matching over 10 bases. The CDR3 totals 15 residues. Germline V gives CDR1 MDHEN, CDR2 SYDVKM. J gave up 6 bases and V 4 bases, and 9 bases lay outside the gene matches. CDR3 protein: CASSYPGQGWFEQYF. In nucleotides, the CDR3 is TGTGCCAGCAGTTATCCGGGACAGGGGTGGTTCGAGCAGTACTTC.

This chain connects TRBV12-5 to TRBJ2-3, with 13 nucleotides matching TRBD2. The CDR3 has 18 amino acids. V lost 6 bases, J lost 4 bases, and 13 bases stayed unmatched. CDR1 and CDR2 from the germline V gene are LGHNT and FRNRAP. For the CDR3, the DNA is TGTGCTAGTGGCCTCGGACTAGCGGGAGTGGATTCGGCAGATACGCAGTATTTT. Protein product: CASGLGLAGVDSADTQYF.

The chain has TRBV9 and TRBJ2-7; 9 positions agree with TRBD1. Germline CDR1 reads SGDLS; CDR2 reads YYNGEE. The CDR3 is made up of 15 amino acids. J gave up 6 bases and V 5 bases, and 12 bases lay outside the gene matches. CDR3: CASSQLGTGPSEQYF. The CDR3, as DNA: TGTGCCAGCAGTCAATTAGGGACAGGGCCTTCCGAGCAGTACTTC.

The rearrangement uses TRBV10-3 and TRBJ2-7, with D uncertain. This CDR3 has 14 residues. V was pared by 2 bases and J by 3 bases, with 11 bases between. Per the germline V gene, CDR1 is ENHRY and CDR2 is SYGVKD. The CDR3 region is CAISETRQLYEQYF. CDR3 coding DNA: TGTGCCATCAGTGAGACGCGCCAACTCTACGAGCAGTACTTC.